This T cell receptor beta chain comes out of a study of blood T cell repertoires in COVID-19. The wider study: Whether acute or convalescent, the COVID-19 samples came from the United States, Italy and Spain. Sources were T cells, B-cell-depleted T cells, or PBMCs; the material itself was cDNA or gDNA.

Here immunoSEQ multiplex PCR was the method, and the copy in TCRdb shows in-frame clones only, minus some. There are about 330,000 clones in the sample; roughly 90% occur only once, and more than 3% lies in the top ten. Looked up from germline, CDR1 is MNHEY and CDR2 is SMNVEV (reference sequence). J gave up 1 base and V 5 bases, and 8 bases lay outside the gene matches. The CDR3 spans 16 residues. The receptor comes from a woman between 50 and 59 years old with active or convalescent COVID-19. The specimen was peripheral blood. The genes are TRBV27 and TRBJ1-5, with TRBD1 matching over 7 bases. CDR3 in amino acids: CASSPGTALSNQPQHF. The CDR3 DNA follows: TGTGCCAGCAGTCCCGGGACAGCCCTAAGCAATCAGCCCCAGCATTTT.